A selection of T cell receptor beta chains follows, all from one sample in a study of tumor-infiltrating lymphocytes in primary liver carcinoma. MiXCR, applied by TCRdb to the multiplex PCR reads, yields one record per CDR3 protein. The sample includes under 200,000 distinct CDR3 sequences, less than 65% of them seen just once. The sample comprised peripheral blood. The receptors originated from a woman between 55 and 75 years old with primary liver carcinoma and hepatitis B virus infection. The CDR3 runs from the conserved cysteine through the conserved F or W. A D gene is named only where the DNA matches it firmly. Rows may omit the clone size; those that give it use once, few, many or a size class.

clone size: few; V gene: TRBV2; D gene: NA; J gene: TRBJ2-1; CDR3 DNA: TGTGCCAGCAGTGTGCAGGTCCCCAATGAGCAGTTCTTC; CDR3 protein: CASSVQVPNEQFF
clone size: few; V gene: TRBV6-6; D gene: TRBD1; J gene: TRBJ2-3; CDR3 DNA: TGTGCCAGCACCCCCGGCCTCGGGACAGGATTATTAGATACGCAGTATTTT; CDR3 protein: CASTPGLGTGLLDTQYF
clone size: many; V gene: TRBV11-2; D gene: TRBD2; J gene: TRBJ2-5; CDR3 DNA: TGTGCCAGCAGCGCCAGACTAGCGGGAGGAGAGACCCAGTACTTC; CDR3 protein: CASSARLAGGETQYF
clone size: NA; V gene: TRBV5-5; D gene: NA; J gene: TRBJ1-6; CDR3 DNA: TGTACCAGCAGCCCGGACAGCGGAAGCTCCTATAATTCACCCCTCCACTTT; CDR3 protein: CTSSPDSGSSYNSPLHF
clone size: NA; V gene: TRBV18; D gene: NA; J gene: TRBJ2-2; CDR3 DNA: TGTGCCAGCTCACCAGATGGCAGAACGAACACCGGGGAGCTGTTTTTT; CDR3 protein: CASSPDGRTNTGELFF
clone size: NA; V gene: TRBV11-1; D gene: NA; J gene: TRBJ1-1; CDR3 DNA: TGTGCCTGCACCCCTCAGAGCATTAGCACTGAAGCTTTCTTT; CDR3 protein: CACTPQSISTEAFF
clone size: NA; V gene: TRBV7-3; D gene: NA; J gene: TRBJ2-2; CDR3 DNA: TGTGCCAGCAGCTCTCGAGGGGGAACGAACACCGGGGAGCTGTTTTTT; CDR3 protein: CASSSRGGTNTGELFF
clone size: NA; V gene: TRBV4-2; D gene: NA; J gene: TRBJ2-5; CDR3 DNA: TGTGCCAGCATCCAAGATCCTAGGGGAGAGGAGACCCAGTACTTC; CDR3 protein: CASIQDPRGEETQYF
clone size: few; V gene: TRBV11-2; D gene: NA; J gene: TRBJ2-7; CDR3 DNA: TGTGCCAGCAGCCCCTCGGTGGGGGGCTCCTACGAGCAATACTTC; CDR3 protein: CASSPSVGGSYEQYF
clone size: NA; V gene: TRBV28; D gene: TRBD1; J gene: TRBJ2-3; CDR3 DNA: TGTGCCAGCAGTCCGCACGGACAGGGTGGGGTGGATACGCAGTATTTT; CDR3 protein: CASSPHGQGGVDTQYF
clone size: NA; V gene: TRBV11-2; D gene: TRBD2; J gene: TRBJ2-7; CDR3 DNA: TGTGCCAACACCCCGGGACTAGCGGGAACCTACGAGCAGTACTTC; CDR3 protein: CANTPGLAGTYEQYF
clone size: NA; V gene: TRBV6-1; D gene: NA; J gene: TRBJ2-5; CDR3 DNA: TGTGCCAGCAGTGCAAGGGGGGACTTCTTGGAGATCAAGTACTTC; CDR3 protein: CASSARGDFLEIKYF
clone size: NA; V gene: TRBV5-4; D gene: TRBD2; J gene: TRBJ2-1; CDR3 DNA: TGTGCCAGCAACCCTGGACTAGCGGGAAACAATGAGCAATTCTTC; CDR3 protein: CASNPGLAGNNEQFF
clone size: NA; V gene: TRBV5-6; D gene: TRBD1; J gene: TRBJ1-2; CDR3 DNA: TGTACCAGCAGGCTCGGACAGGGATATGGCTACACCTTC; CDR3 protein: CTSRLGQGYGYTF
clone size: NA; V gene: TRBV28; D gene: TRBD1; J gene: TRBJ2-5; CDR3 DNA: TGTGCCAGCAGTCCAAGAGGACAGGGTAAGGAGACCCAGTACTTC; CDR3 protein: CASSPRGQGKETQYF
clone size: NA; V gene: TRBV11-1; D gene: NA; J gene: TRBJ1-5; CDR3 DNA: TGTGCCAGCAACTCGGGCCAGGGGAACCAGCCCCAGCATTTT; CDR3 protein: CASNSGQGNQPQHF
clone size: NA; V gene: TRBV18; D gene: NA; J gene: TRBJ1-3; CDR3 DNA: TGTGCCAGCTCACCGGCAATGACAAGCCGCTCTGGAAACACCATATATTTT; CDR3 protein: CASSPAMTSRSGNTIYF
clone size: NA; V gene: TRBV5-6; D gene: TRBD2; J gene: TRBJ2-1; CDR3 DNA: TGTGCCAGCAGCTCACCCTCTAGCGGGGGGGAGCAGTTCTTC; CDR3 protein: CASSSPSSGGEQFF
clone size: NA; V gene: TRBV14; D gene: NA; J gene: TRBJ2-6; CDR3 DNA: TGTGCCAGCAGCCAACGGGAAATCCGACATGACCTATCTGGGGCCAACGTCCTGACCTTC; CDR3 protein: CASSQREIRHDLSGANVLTF
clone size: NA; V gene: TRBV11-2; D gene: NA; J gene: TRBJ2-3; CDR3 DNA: TGTGCCAGCAGCCCAAAAGGGACAGATACGCAGTATTTT; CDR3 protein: CASSPKGTDTQYF
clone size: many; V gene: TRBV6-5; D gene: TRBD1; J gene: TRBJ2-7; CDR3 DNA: TGTGCCAGCAGTTTGACAGGGAAAGAGCAGTACTTC; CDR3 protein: CASSLTGKEQYF
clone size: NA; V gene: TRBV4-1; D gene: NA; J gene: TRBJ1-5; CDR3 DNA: TGCGCCAACAGCCAAGTATTCTCTTGGCAGCCCCATCATTTT; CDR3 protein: CANSQVFSWQPHHF
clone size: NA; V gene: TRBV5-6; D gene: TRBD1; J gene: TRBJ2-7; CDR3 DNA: TGTGCCAGCAGCTTGGGTACAGGGGGCACCGGGCAGTACTTC; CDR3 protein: CASSLGTGGTGQYF
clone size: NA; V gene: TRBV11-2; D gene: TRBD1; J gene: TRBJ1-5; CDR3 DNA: TGTACCAGCAGCGCCTCACAGGGGGGTAAGCCCCAGCATTTT; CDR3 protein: CTSSASQGGKPQHF
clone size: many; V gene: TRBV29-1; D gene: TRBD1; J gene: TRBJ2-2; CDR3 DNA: TGCAGCGTTGAAGATCTCGGGACAGGGGGTGGGGAGCTGTTTTTT; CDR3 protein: CSVEDLGTGGGELFF
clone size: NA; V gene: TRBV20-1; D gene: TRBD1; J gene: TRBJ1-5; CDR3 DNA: TGCAGTGCCCCAGGGGGCTCACGCAATCAGCCCCAGCATTTT; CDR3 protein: CSAPGGSRNQPQHF
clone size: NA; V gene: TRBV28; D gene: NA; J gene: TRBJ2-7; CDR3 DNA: TGTGCCAGCAGTACCCCGGGACAAGGGACCTACGAGCAGTACTTC; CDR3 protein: CASSTPGQGTYEQYF
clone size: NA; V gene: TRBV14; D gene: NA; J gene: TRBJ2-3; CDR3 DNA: TGTGCCGGTAAGCGTAGTGGGAGATACACAGATACGCAGTATTTT; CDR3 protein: CAGKRSGRYTDTQYF
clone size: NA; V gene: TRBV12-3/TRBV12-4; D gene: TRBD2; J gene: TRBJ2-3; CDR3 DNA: TGTGCCAGCAGTCTAGCGGGGAACACAGATACGCAGTATTTT; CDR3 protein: CASSLAGNTDTQYF
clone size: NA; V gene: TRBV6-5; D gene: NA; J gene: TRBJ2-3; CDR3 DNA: TGTGCCAGCCGGGGAGGGGGGCGCGCAGATGCACAGTATTTT; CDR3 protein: CASRGGGRADAQYF
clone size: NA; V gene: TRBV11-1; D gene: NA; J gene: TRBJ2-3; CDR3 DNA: TGTGCCAGCAGCCTACTACATAGGGTATGGGGCCAGCCCCAGTATTTT; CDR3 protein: CASSLLHRVWGQPQYF
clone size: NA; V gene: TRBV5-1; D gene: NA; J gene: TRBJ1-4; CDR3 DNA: TGCGCCAACAGCTTGAGCCGACAGGACCTTAATGAAAAACTGTTTTTT; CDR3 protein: CANSLSRQDLNEKLFF
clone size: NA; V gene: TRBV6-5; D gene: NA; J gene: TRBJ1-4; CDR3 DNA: TGTGCCAACACATCGGTGGGAAGGATTAATGAAAAACTGTTTTTT; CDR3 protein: CANTSVGRINEKLFF
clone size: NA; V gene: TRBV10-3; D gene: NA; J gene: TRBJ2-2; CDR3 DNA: TGTGCCATCAGTTTTTTCCCAGTGGGGGACACCCTACGGGGCGGGGAGCTGTTTTTT; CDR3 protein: CAISFFPVGDTLRGGELFF
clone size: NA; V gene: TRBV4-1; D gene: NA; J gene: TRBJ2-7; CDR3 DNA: TGCGCCAGCAGCCAAGACCGCGGCGGAGTTGGGACCTACAAACAGTACTTC; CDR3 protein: CASSQDRGGVGTYKQYF
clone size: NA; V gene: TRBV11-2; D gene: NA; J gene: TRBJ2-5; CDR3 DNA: TGTGCCAGCAGCATACGCCAGGAGAATACAGATACCCAGTACTTC; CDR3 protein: CASSIRQENTDTQYF
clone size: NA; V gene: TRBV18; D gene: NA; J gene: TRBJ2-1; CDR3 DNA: TGTGCCAGCTCAACGGGACTTGGCAATGAGCAGTTCTTC; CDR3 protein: CASSTGLGNEQFF
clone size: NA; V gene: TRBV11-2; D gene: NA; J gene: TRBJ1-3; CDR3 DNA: TGTGCCAGTAGCAGGGGTTCATACGGAGACACCATATATTTT; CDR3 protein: CASSRGSYGDTIYF
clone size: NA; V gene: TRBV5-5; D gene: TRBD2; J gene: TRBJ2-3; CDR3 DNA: TGTGCCAGCAGTTCCTGGAGTAGCGGGGGCCTCACAGATACGCAGTATTTT; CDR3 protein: CASSSWSSGGLTDTQYF
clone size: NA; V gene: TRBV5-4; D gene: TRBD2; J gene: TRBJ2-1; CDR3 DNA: TGTGCCAGCAGCTTGACGGCAGGACTAGTTTCAATTCACAATGAGCAGTTCTTC; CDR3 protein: CASSLTAGLVSIHNEQFF
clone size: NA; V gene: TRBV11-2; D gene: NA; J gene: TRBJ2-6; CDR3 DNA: TGTGCCAACAGCTCAGTGCTAGCGCCGACCTCTGGGGCCAACGTCCTGACTTTC; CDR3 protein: CANSSVLAPTSGANVLTF
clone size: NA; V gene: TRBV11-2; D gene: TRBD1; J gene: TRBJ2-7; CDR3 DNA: TGTGCCAGTAGCTTAGATAGGACAGGACCTTACGAGCAGTACTTC; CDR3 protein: CASSLDRTGPYEQYF
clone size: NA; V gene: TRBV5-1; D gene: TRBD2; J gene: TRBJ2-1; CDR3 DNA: TGCGCCAACAGCCCCCGTAAGGGACTAGCTGTCTATGAGGAGTTCTTC; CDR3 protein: CANSPRKGLAVYEEFF
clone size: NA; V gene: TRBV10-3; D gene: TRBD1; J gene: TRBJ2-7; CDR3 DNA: TGTACCATTAACCCTGGGGGGACAGGGAACTACGAGCACTACTTC; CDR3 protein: CTINPGGTGNYEHYF